This T cell receptor beta chain originates from a study of regulatory T cells in long-lasting Graves disease. This clonotype was seen ten or more times. Time point noted: newly diagnosed GD, antithyroid drugs for less than 3 months. PBMC-derived RNA was used for the TCR library. According to the study, TCR beta libraries were built with iRepertoire HTBI primers and CDR3-region Arm-PCR. TCRdb called the multiplex PCR reads again in MiXCR, with one record for every CDR3 protein. The table shows 500,000 to 700,000 distinct CDR3 sequences, with around 15% occurring only once. The CDR3 loop spans 16 amino acids. V lost 5 bases, J lost 6 bases, and 21 bases lay in between. Looked up from germline, CDR1 is MDHEN and CDR2 is SYDVKM. The same sample was also studied in work on T cells in Graves' hyperthyroidism and ophthalmopathy.

The TCR originated in a woman younger than 45 with Graves disease. This sequence joins TRBV28 and TRBJ2-3; TRBD2 might be the D (5 bases). The sample here was peripheral blood mononuclear cells (PBMCs), taken at new diagnosis, from a patient treated with antithyroid drugs. The CDR3 region is CASSPLGRTTGDTQYF. CDR3 nucleotide sequence: TGTGCCAGCAGTCCCCTCGGACGAACGACGGGGGATACGCAGTATTTT. The full variable domain, completed using reference TRBV28 and TRBJ2-3, is DVKVTQSSRYLVKRTGEKVFLECVQDMDHENMFWYRQDPGLGLRLIYFSYDVKMKEKGDIPEGYSVSREKKERFSLILESASTNQTSMYLCASSPLGRTTGDTQYFGPGTRLTVL.